Each of the 8 T cell receptor beta chains below was sequenced from the same sample in a study of T cells in Graves' hyperthyroidism and ophthalmopathy. Using RNA transcripts as the source, TCR beta CDR3 regions were amplified. HTBI primers drove first-round RT-PCR of the TCR CDR3. TCRdb fed the multiplex PCR reads into MiXCR, producing one record per CDR3 protein. The sample contains 300,000 to 450,000 distinct CDR3 sequences, 13% to 15% of which appear only once. The source material was blood. The source is a woman aged 25-40 years with Graves' ophthalmopathy.

This chain links TRBV28 with TRBJ1-3; no clear D gene. This CDR3 is 14 amino acids long. Deletions cut 11 bases from V and 0 bases from J, with 14 bases between. Germline V CDR1 and CDR2: MDHEN, SYDVKM. The CDR3 is CAAHRTVSGNTIYF. CDR3 DNA: TGTGCCGCCCACCGCACCGTCTCTGGAAACACCATATATTTT.

This clonotype was observed many times. V gene TRBV6-1 combines with J gene TRBJ2-2; TRBD2 agrees at 8 bases. This CDR3 contains 15 residues. CDR1 MNHNS and CDR2 SASEGT come from the germline V gene. With V trimmed by 7 bases and J by 6 bases, 10 bases remained unmatched. The CDR3 protein is CASTLGGGLPGELFF. For the CDR3, the DNA is TGTGCCAGCACCCTGGGCGGGGGGTTGCCCGGGGAGCTGTTTTTT.

There are many counts of this clonotype. The J gene is TRBJ2-7, the V gene TRBV20-1; perhaps TRBD2 as D (6 bases). The CDR3 is 12 amino acids. Germline V gene sequence: CDR1 DFQATT, CDR2 SNEGSKA (reference sequence). V was cut by 5 bases and J by 5 bases, with 13 bases left in between. The CDR3 DNA is TGCAGTGCTGCGGGGCGGGTGAACGAGCAGTACTTC. As protein: CSAAGRVNEQYF.

This clonotype appeared many times. This sequence joins TRBV2 and TRBJ2-7, with D possibly TRBD2 on 6 matching bases. Germline V gene lookup returns CDR1 SNHLY and CDR2 FYNNEI. V was pared by 7 bases and J by 3 bases, with 16 bases between. This CDR3 region has 14 residues. The CDR3 DNA sequence: TGTGCCAGCACCACCGGGAGCCAGCTCTACGAGCAGTACTTC. Residues: CASTTGSQLYEQYF. The complete variable domain, with remaining parts taken from reference TRBV2 and TRBJ2-7, reads EPEVTQTPSHQVTQMGQEVILRCVPISNHLYFYWYRQILGQKVEFLVSFYNNEISEKSEIFDDQFSVERPDGSNFTLKIRSTKLEDSAMYFCASTTGSQLYEQYFGPGTRLTVT.

This clonotype was counted ten times or more. The rearrangement uses TRBV5-1 and TRBJ2-3; possible D gene TRBD1, 5 bases. The V gene's germline CDR1 is SGHRS and CDR2 YFSETQ. CDR3 length: 13 residues. Trimming removed 0 bases from V and 4 bases from J, with 6 bases in between. The CDR3 is CASSLGQPDTQYF. CDR3 DNA: TGCGCCAGCAGCTTGGGACAGCCAGATACGCAGTATTTT.

CDR3 in amino acids: CASYSPSYNEQFF. CDR3 DNA sequence: TGTGCCAGTTACTCGCCCAGCTACAATGAGCAGTTCTTC. V and J are TRBV6-5 and TRBJ2-1; D is undetermined. CDR3 length: 13 amino acids. The germline CDR1 and CDR2 sequences are MNHEY and SVGAGI. Trimming cost V 9 bases and J 3 bases, with 12 bases left between them.

The rearrangement joins TRBV20-1 to TRBJ2-5, with a tentative D call TRBD2 (5 bases). The V gene's germline CDR1 is DFQATT and CDR2 SNEGSKA (reference sequence). The V and J ends lost 7 bases and 5 bases respectively, with 8 bases between them. The CDR3 loop spans 10 amino acids. The CDR3 sequence: CSEQRETQYF. The CDR3 DNA follows: TGCAGTGAACAGCGGGAGACCCAGTACTTC.

A few counts support this clonotype. The chain employs TRBV20-1 and TRBJ1-3; no clear D. V was pared by 4 bases and J by 0 bases, with 16 bases between. The germline gives CDR1 DFQATT, CDR2 SNEGSKA (reference sequence). This CDR3 comprises 16 residues. The CDR3, as DNA: TGCAGTGCTAAATTGGATAGGGCGCACTCTGGAAACACCATATATTTT. Encoded protein: CSAKLDRAHSGNTIYF.